This entry concerns a single T cell receptor beta chain. Antigen specificity is unknown. At the end of about ten days of culture, CD4+ T cells were isolated. From March to December 2020, the person had a SARS-CoV-2 infection that was confirmed by PCR. Either the mRNA-1273 or the BNT162b2 vaccine was given to participants as two doses. The data were taken from a study of vaccination effects on CD4 cells after COVID-19. V lost 5 bases, J lost 4 bases, and 14 bases lay in between. This CDR3 has 15 residues. From germline, CDR1 is MDHEN and CDR2 SYDVKM. TCRdb's table, derived via immunoSEQ multiplex PCR, lists solely in-frame clones and lacks some. The sample lists around 50,000 clones, 74% occurring once.

The source material was CD4+ T cells from PBMCs cultured without peptide, sampled after COVID-19 vaccination. This chain links TRBV28 with TRBJ2-2, with D tentatively TRBD1 (6 bases). This TCR derives from a human donor who had a prior SARS-CoV-2 infection. DNA of the CDR3: TGTGCCAGCAGTCCCGGGACACTTACCACCGGGGAGCTGTTTTTT. This sequence encodes CASSPGTLTTGELFF.